Below are 27 T cell receptor beta chains sequenced from a single sample in a study of OX40 agonist ivuxolimab in advanced cancers. Method: immunoSEQ multiplex PCR; TCRdb's copy keeps in-frame clones and lacks some. The sample consists of about 50,000 clones, approximately 80% of them appearing once. The sequencing used CD4+ or CD8+ T cells sorted from blood, collected in a trial of the OX40 agonist ivuxolimab. Receptors were obtained from an adult with an advanced solid tumor such as melanoma, head and neck, liver or kidney cancer.

The chain employs TRBV5-6 and TRBJ2-3; D remains unclear. The V gene's germline CDR1 is SGHDT and CDR2 YYEEEE. The CDR3 loop spans 16 amino acids. The V gene lost 0 bases and the J gene lost 0 bases, with 11 bases spanning the gap. This chain's CDR3 is CASSLDVIPSTDTQYF. The CDR3, as DNA: TGTGCCAGCAGCTTGGACGTGATCCCTAGCACAGATACGCAGTATTTT.

This chain links TRBV5-4 with TRBJ2-3, with D possibly being TRBD1 (6 bases). The CDR3 consists of 15 residues. The germline V gene has CDR1 SGHNT and CDR2 YYREEE (reference sequence). V dropped 3 bases and J dropped 4 bases, with 15 bases sitting between them. The chain's CDR3 is CASSWETGLADTQYF. As DNA, the CDR3 is TGTGCCAGCAGCTGGGAAACAGGGTTAGCAGATACGCAGTATTTT.

The chain is built from TRBV27 and TRBJ1-2, with D possibly matching TRBD1 (5 bases). Trimming cost V 5 bases and J 4 bases, with 17 bases left between them. Germline-derived CDR1 and CDR2 are MNHEY and SMNVEV (reference sequence). The CDR3 totals 15 residues. The CDR3 here is CASSLSRQTRYGYTF. The CDR3 region has the DNA TGTGCCAGCAGTCTCTCTCGACAGACTCGCTATGGCTACACCTTC.

The chain links TRBV19 to TRBJ1-5, with no clear D. Germline CDR1 is LNHDA and CDR2 is SQIVND (reference sequence). V shed 2 bases and J shed 4 bases, with 6 bases lying between them. The CDR3 covers 13 residues. The CDR3 loop reads CASSITGNQPQHF. DNA of the CDR3: TGTGCCAGTAGTATAACGGGGAATCAGCCCCAGCATTTT.

The genes are TRBV28 and TRBJ2-1; 8 bases are shared with TRBD1. J lost 5 bases, V lost 5 bases, and 8 bases had no gene match. CDR1 and CDR2 (germline): MDHEN, SYDVKM. The CDR3 is made up of 15 amino acids. In DNA, the CDR3 is TGTGCCAGCAGTCCCACAGGGGGTGGACACAATGAGCAGTTCTTC. This codes for CASSPTGGGHNEQFF.

This clone has a handful of counts. The chain has TRBV27 and TRBJ1-5, with 7 bases lining up with TRBD1. The CDR3 extends over 15 amino acids. In germline, CDR1 is MNHEY, CDR2 SMNVEV (reference sequence). The J segment lost 6 bases and the V segment lost 6 bases, leaving 11 bases of the junction unmatched. In DNA, the CDR3 is TGTGCCAGCAGCCAGACAGGGCAGCTCGGTCAGCCCCAGCATTTT. Translation: CASSQTGQLGQPQHF.

This sequence joins TRBV10-3 and TRBJ2-5; 8 positions agree with TRBD1. CDR1 is ENHRY, CDR2 SYGVKD, per germline. The ends lost 5 bases at V and 4 bases at J; junction bases unmatched: 6. This CDR3 region has 14 residues. The CDR3 sequence: CAISWTGTIETQYF. In nucleotides, the CDR3 is TGTGCCATCAGTTGGACAGGGACAATAGAGACCCAGTACTTC.

The CDR3 sequence is CASSQQTGGPYGYTF. CDR3 nucleotide sequence: TGCGCCAGCAGCCAACAAACGGGGGGTCCCTATGGCTACACCTTC. The genes are TRBV4-1 and TRBJ1-2, with a weak D call TRBD1 (5 bases). The V gene's germline CDR1 is MGHRA and CDR2 YSYEKL. V was cut by 2 bases and J by 4 bases, with 14 bases left in between. The CDR3 covers 15 residues.

The V gene is TRBV30, the J gene TRBJ1-5; 7 nucleotides match TRBD1. Losses at the gene ends were 2 bases for V and 4 bases for J; bases not matched to a gene: 8. Germline V CDR1 and CDR2: GTSNPN, SVGIG (reference sequence). CDR3 length equals 15 residues. CDR3 in DNA: TGTGCCTGGAGTTCAAGGACAGGCGGGAATCAGCCCCAGCATTTT. Its protein product is CAWSSRTGGNQPQHF.

The rearrangement links TRBV27 to TRBJ2-5; weak D call: TRBD2 (7 bases). The V end lost 5 bases, the J end lost 7 bases, and 17 bases lay between the germline ends. In germline, CDR1 is MNHEY, CDR2 SMNVEV (reference sequence). This CDR3 has 14 residues. DNA of the CDR3: TGTGCCAGCAGTCCCTCCTGGGGGGGCGTGACCCAGTACTTC. It codes for CASSPSWGGVTQYF.

This chain connects TRBV5-1 to TRBJ2-1; D may be TRBD2 (5 bases). CDR3 length: 13 amino acids. V was shortened by 0 bases and J by 9 bases, with 10 bases between the two germline ends. Germline V gives CDR1 SGHRS, CDR2 YFSETQ. This CDR3 is CASSLVPGGEQFF. CDR3 nucleotides: TGCGCCAGCAGCTTGGTTCCCGGAGGTGAGCAGTTCTTC.

This chain connects TRBV19 to TRBJ1-5; D may be TRBD1 (6 bases). The V gene's germline CDR1 is LNHDA and CDR2 SQIVND (reference sequence). This CDR3 region has 16 residues. V dropped 5 bases and J dropped 0 bases, with 14 bases sitting between them. The CDR3 spells CASSARTVYSNQPQHF. In nucleotides, the CDR3 is TGTGCCAGTAGTGCAAGGACAGTCTATAGCAATCAGCCCCAGCATTTT.

This clone occurred a few times. The chain carries TRBV7-2 and TRBJ2-1, with D perhaps TRBD2 (5 bases). V shed 4 bases and J shed 4 bases, with 8 bases lying between them. Germline CDR1 SGHTA, CDR2 FQGNSA. This CDR3 has 13 residues. CDR3 in DNA: TGTGCCAGCAGCTCGGAGGTTTACAATGAGCAGTTCTTC. Protein sequence: CASSSEVYNEQFF. Using reference TRBV7-2 and TRBJ2-1 for the parts outside the CDR3, the full variable domain is GAGVSQSPSNKVTEKGKDVELRCDPISGHTALYWYRQSLGQGLEFLIYFQGNSAPDKSGLPSDRFSAERTGGSVSTLTIQRTQQEDSAVYLCASSSEVYNEQFFGPGTRLTVL.

The chain recombines TRBV18 with TRBJ2-5; D is ambiguous. CDR1 is KGHSH and CDR2 is LQKENI in the germline V gene. The CDR3 totals 12 residues. The V gene lost 3 bases and the J gene lost 5 bases, with 7 bases spanning the gap. DNA of the CDR3: TGTGCCAGCTCACCGGGAACCGAGACCCAGTACTTC. Translated: CASSPGTETQYF. Using reference TRBV18 and TRBJ2-5 for the parts outside the CDR3, the full variable domain is NAGVMQNPRHLVRRRGQEARLRCSPMKGHSHVYWYRQLPEEGLKFMVYLQKENIIDESGMPKERFSAEFPKEGPSILRIQQVVRGDSAAYFCASSPGTETQYFGPGTRLLVL.

This chain links TRBV7-2 with TRBJ1-6; 10 bases line up with TRBD1. Trimming removed 5 bases from V and 6 bases from J; junction bases left unmatched: 4. Germline lookup yields CDR1 SGHTA and CDR2 FQGNSA. CDR3 length: 15 residues. The CDR3 sequence: CASSPRTGGNSPLHF. The CDR3 nucleotides are TGTGCCAGCAGCCCCCGGACAGGGGGTAATTCACCCCTCCACTTT.

Points on this clone: Other DNA sequences in this specimen translate into the identical CDR3. V and J are TRBV5-1 and TRBJ2-5; tentatively, D is TRBD2 (5 bases). Per the germline V gene, CDR1 is SGHRS and CDR2 is YFSETQ. The CDR3 has 14 residues. V lost 0 bases and J lost 1, with 7 bases in between. CDR3 region: CASSLGGPQETQYF. In DNA, the CDR3 is TGCGCCAGCAGCTTGGGCGGGCCCCAAGAGACCCAGTACTTC.

V is TRBV5-1 and J is TRBJ2-3; D tentatively fits TRBD1 or TRBD2 (5 bases each). Germline V gene sequence: CDR1 SGHRS, CDR2 YFSETQ. The CDR3 sequence is 15 residues long. The V end lost 3 bases, the J end lost 5 bases, and 16 bases lay between the germline ends. The CDR3 spells CASSWVGEFEDTQYF. CDR3 nucleotide sequence: TGCGCCAGCAGCTGGGTGGGGGAGTTCGAAGATACGCAGTATTTT.

The chain recombines TRBV7-2 with TRBJ2-5; 7 bases are a match to TRBD1. With 5 bases clipped from V and 4 bases from J, the junction kept 10 bases outside the gene matches. CDR1 is SGHTA and CDR2 is FQGNSA in the germline V gene. The CDR3 loop spans 15 amino acids. The CDR3 DNA follows: TGTGCCAGCAGCGCAGAAACAGGGGAAGGAGAGACCCAGTACTTC. This gives the protein CASSAETGEGETQYF.

The gene calls are TRBV9 and TRBJ1-4; no clear D gene. V lost 5 bases to trimming and J lost 4 bases, with 9 bases between them. The CDR3 contains 13 residues. Germline CDR1 SGDLS, CDR2 YYNGEE. CDR3 residues: CASRGGLNEKLFF. The CDR3 DNA is TGTGCCAGCAGGGGTGGACTTAATGAAAAACTGTTTTTT. The full variable domain, its missing parts supplied by reference TRBV9 and TRBJ1-4, is DSGVTQTPKHLITATGQRVTLRCSPRSGDLSVYWYQQSLDQGLQFLIQYYNGEERAKGNILERFSAQQFPDLHSELNLSSLELGDSALYFCASRGGLNEKLFFGSGTQLSVL.

The chain is built from TRBV7-8 and TRBJ2-7; D remains ambiguous. Germline values: CDR1 SGHVS, CDR2 FQNEAQ. The CDR3 spans 16 residues. Trimming removed 1 base at V and 0 bases at J, with 13 bases between. The CDR3 sequence is CASSLDRLASSYEQYF. The CDR3 bases are TGTGCCAGCAGCTTAGATCGACTGGCCAGCTCCTACGAGCAGTACTTC. The variable domain in full, with the rest retrieved from reference TRBV7-8 and TRBJ2-7, is GAGVSQSPRYKVAKRGQDVALRCDPISGHVSLFWYQQALGQGPEFLTYFQNEAQLDKSGLPSDRFFAERPEGSVSTLKIQRTQQEDSAVYLCASSLDRLASSYEQYFGPGTRLTVT.

V usage is TRBV29-1 and J usage is TRBJ1-1; D remains ambiguous. The germline CDR1 and CDR2 sequences are SQVTM and ANQGSEA. Trimming took off 7 bases at V and 0 bases at J, with 9 bases between the two ends. The CDR3 has 12 amino acids. CDR3: CSGKDMNTEAFF. The CDR3 bases are TGCAGCGGAAAAGATATGAACACTGAAGCTTTCTTT.

The J gene is TRBJ2-2, the V gene TRBV18; the match to TRBD1 covers 7 bases. CDR1 KGHSH and CDR2 LQKENI come from the germline V gene. V lost 0 bases, J lost 2 bases, and 3 bases stayed unmatched. This CDR3 region has 16 residues. The CDR3 DNA reads as TGTGCCAGCTCACCACCGGGACAGTTCAACACCGGGGAGCTGTTTTTT. Residues: CASSPPGQFNTGELFF.

This chain links TRBV30 with TRBJ2-5; D call uncertain. Deletions cut 0 bases from V and 1 base from J, with 9 bases between. CDR3 size: 14 residues. CDR1 and CDR2 from the germline V gene are GTSNPN and SVGIG (reference sequence). CDR3 nucleotide sequence: TGTGCCTGGAGTGTACGAAGGACCCAAGAGACCCAGTACTTC. It specifies CAWSVRRTQETQYF.

V is TRBV6-1 and J is TRBJ2-3, with D tentatively TRBD1 (5 bases). Germline CDR1 and CDR2: MNHNS and SASEGT. Between the trimmed V and J ends, which lost 4 bases and 1 base, there was a span of 15 bases. The CDR3 totals 16 residues. CDR3 bases: TGTGCCAGCAGTGGCCGGGCGCTAGGGGGCACAGATACGCAGTATTTT. Translating gives CASSGRALGGTDTQYF.

The chain uses TRBV4-2 and TRBJ2-1; D assignment may be TRBD1 or TRBD2 (5 bases each). The CDR3 consists of 16 residues. Germline V gene lookup returns CDR1 LGHNA and CDR2 YNFKEQ. Trimming stripped 1 base from V and 3 bases from J, with 13 bases between. The chain's CDR3 is CASSQVGGTIYNEQFF. The CDR3 DNA reads TGTGCCAGCAGCCAAGTTGGGGGAACGATCTACAATGAGCAGTTCTTC.

The chain is built from TRBV18 and TRBJ2-1; 7 bases agree with TRBD2. CDR1 is KGHSH and CDR2 is LQKENI in the germline V gene. V shed 2 bases and J 5 bases; nucleotides not matched to a gene: 6. This CDR3 contains 15 residues. CDR3 region: CASSPWASGNNEQFF. CDR3 nucleotides: TGTGCCAGCTCACCATGGGCTAGCGGAAACAATGAGCAGTTCTTC.

The chain recombines TRBV5-4 with TRBJ2-1, with D possibly matching TRBD2 (6 bases). This CDR3 has 11 amino acids. V gave up 4 bases and J gave up 15 bases, with 14 bases separating them. Looked up from germline, CDR1 is SGHNT and CDR2 is YYREEE (reference sequence). In DNA, the CDR3 is TGTGCCAGCAGCATTACGGGACTTTCGTTCTTC. Amino acids: CASSITGLSFF.